This T cell receptor (beta chain) was observed in a study of blood T cell repertoires in COVID-19. About the study: Samples representing acute and convalescent COVID-19 were sourced from the United States, Italy and Spain. The analysed material was cDNA or gDNA that came from T cells, B-cell-depleted T cells, or PBMCs.

Participant reports of clinical history set cohort assignment. Profiled with immunoSEQ multiplex PCR; TCRdb holds only in-frame clones, not every one. The sample holds some 300,000 clones; approximately 89% are singletons and the top ten take 2.5% to 3.5%. CDR1 and CDR2 from the germline V gene are MNHEY and SMNVEV (reference sequence). There are 14 residues in the CDR3. The V and J ends lost 2 bases and 8 bases, in that order; junction bases with no gene match: 6. What was sequenced was PBMCs or T cells enriched from blood (not recorded which). The chain carries TRBV27 and TRBJ1-5, with 7 bases fitting TRBD1. The clonotype was recovered from a woman in her forties or fifties who had been exposed to COVID-19. CDR3 DNA: TGTGCCAGCAGTTTAGGACAGGCCCCTAAGCCCCAGCATTTT. As protein: CASSLGQAPKPQHF.